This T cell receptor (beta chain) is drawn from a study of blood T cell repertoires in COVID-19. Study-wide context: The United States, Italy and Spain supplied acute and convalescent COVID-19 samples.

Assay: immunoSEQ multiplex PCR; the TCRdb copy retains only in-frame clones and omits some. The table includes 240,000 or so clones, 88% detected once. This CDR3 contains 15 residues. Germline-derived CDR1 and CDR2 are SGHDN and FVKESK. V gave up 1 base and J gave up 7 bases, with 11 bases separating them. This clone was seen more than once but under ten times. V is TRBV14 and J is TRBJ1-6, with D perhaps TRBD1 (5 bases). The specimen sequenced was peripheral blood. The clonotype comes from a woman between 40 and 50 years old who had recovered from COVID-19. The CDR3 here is CASSQAPGLNSPLHF. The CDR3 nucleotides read TGTGCCAGCAGCCAAGCCCCAGGGTTAAATTCACCCCTCCACTTT.